The subject of this entry is one T cell receptor (beta chain). Its target is not known. The planned depth of sequencing spanned 1 in 200,000 to 1 in 1 million T cells. TCRdb keeps only in-frame clones here, not all; method: immunoSEQ multiplex PCR. The repertoire holds some 63,000 clones, with just over 90% as singletons. The data derive from a study of cytotoxic CD8 clonotypes in ibrutinib-treated CLL. At the level of the study: After a median roughly 12 months on treatment (6 to 36), response samples were drawn.

Study-level results: The clonality rise at ibrutinib response reflected private clonotype expansion.

The sequencing here drew on PBMCs, taken after 12 months of ibrutinib treatment. The source is a human donor with chronic lymphocytic leukemia.

In DNA, the CDR3 is TGTGCCAGCAGCCCCTACAGGGGAACTGGGGAGACCCAGTACTTC. Translated: CASSPYRGTGETQYF. The rearrangement uses TRBV5-5 and TRBJ2-5; 7 nucleotides align to TRBD1. Germline V CDR1 and CDR2: SGHKS, YYEKEE (reference sequence). The CDR3 is made up of 15 amino acids. V dropped 4 bases and J dropped 5; count of bases not matched to a gene: 11.